This TCR beta chain was documented in a study of T-cell memory formation after mild COVID-19. In the study overall: Each donor largely had its own TCR clusters.

This clonotype has a handful of counts. Its antigen remains unidentified. Constant-segment primers served in 5'RACE that generated TCR alpha and TCR beta cDNA libraries bearing sample barcodes and UMIs. Each CDR3 protein gets one entry after TCRdb re-called the 5' RACE reads with MiXCR. The table includes 55,000 to 80,000 distinct CDR3 sequences, 9% to 9.5% detected once. In germline, CDR1 is SGHAT, CDR2 FQNNGV. The CDR3 is made up of 12 amino acids. Trimming shortened V by 5 bases and J by 1 base, and 5 bases separated the two germline ends. General study points: A balance of CD4 and CD8 characterized clones contracting day 15 to 85, whereas later expanders leaned CD4+. A subset of responding clones appeared in pre-infection memory, suggesting cross-reactive memory joined.

The source of this sequence is a man between 18 and 29 years old who had mild COVID-19 (a few samples of this study predate the infection). Cell type and time point are not known. The chain employs TRBV11-2 and TRBJ1-1; D is unresolved. Sample: PBMCs or a T cell subset sorted from them (not recorded which). DNA of the CDR3: TGTGCCAGCAGCACTTCGAACACTGAAGCTTTCTTT. It yields the protein CASSTSNTEAFF. Looking up the rest from reference TRBV11-2 and TRBJ1-1 gives the full variable domain: EAGVAQSPRYKIIEKRQSVAFWCNPISGHATLYWYQQILGQGPKLLIQFQNNGVVDDSQLPKDRFSAERLKGVDSTLKIQPAKLEDSAVYLCASSTSNTEAFFGQGTRLTVV.